The present TCR beta chain was sequenced within a study of cytotoxic CD8 clonotypes in ibrutinib-treated CLL. Overall study: Response samples came after a median about 11 months of treatment, range 6 to 36. Study-level points and caveats: Upon ibrutinib response clonality rose, and upon progression it fell back toward baseline. The study found baseline clonality above age-matched healthy donors, tracking circulating CD8+ T-cell counts.

Clones were sequenced by immunoSEQ multiplex PCR, and TCRdb holds only the in-frame ones, with some missing. The sample lists 300,000 to 400,000 clones, roughly two thirds occurring once. V trimming: 4 bases; J trimming: 4 bases; junction bases outside the gene matches: 5. CDR1 is SGHRS and CDR2 is YFSETQ in the germline V gene. This CDR3 has 15 residues. Note on this clone: The antigen is unknown.

The V call is TRBV5-1, the J call TRBJ2-5; TRBD2 aligns across 12 bases. The receptor was derived from a human donor with chronic lymphocytic leukemia. Sequencing was performed on PBMCs, taken after 36 months of ibrutinib treatment. CDR3 coding DNA: TGCGCCAGCAGCCTAGCGGGAGGGGGAGGAGAGACCCAGTACTTC. Residues: CASSLAGGGGETQYF.